This T cell receptor (beta chain) was observed in a study of blood T cell repertoires in COVID-19 (TCRdb year 2020). For the wider study: Collaborator samples came from the United States, Italy and Spain and covered acute and convalescent phases of COVID-19. The sample metadata nearly always contained a de-identified subject ID, COVID-19 status, age in years and sex. Samples came from the ongoing ImmuneRACE study (first 160 participants) plus 1,254 subjects from 6 global collaborators. Where available, HLA class I and class II types were taken from metadata supplied by the sample provider and were not determined by assay-based typing. A freely available public database, intended as a resource for researchers studying the immune response to SARS-CoV-2, is where the repertoires were released. The prospective study material was composed of cDNA or gDNA derived from T cells, B-cell-depleted T cells, or PBMCs. Deeply sampled blood TCRbeta repertoires from subjects exposed to, actively infected with, or recovered from COVID-19 were included in the dataset. The paper as a whole reports these results and caveats: How much clinical and demographic metadata was included differed by source and by participant, and the metadata was provided uncurated.

The immunoSEQ Assay, a bias-controlled multiplex PCR, was used to amplify TCRbeta CDR3 regions from genomic DNA. Per the source publication's procedure: Nucleated cell counts per sample were estimated from amplification of reference gene primers within the assay. To quantify the absolute abundance of each unique TCRbeta CDR3 rearrangement, sequence reads were collapsed and filtered. For each sample, productive Simpson clonality was calculated as the square root of Simpson's diversity index across productive rearrangements. In TCRdb, the immuneACCESS table is reduced to in-frame sequences with V and J assigned. These tables do not hold every clone; where another copy was compared, an unresolved V gene accounts for under half, and the others remain unexplained. V, J and clone size reflect that table, while D and trimming were determined from the DNA. This sample gives 250,000 to 300,000 clones in total; 88% of them show up just once. In total, the top ten clones hold 0.9% to 1% of the sample.

A second Seattle source provided samples from volunteer blood donors who had recovered from COVID-19. Collaborating institutions collected whole blood in K2EDTA tubes following their own protocols. For TCRbeta analysis, collaborators shipped samples as frozen whole blood, isolated PBMCs, or DNA extracted from either of those sample types. The CDR3 runs 15 amino acids, cysteine and phenylalanine included. The sequence is cut down to CDR3 DNA, 45 bases in frame from base 1. V lost 5 bases and J lost 2 bases, and the count of bases not matched to a germline gene is 8. For CDR1 and CDR2, the germline V gene (reference sequence) lists SEHNR and FQNEAQ. Points on this clone: Its cognate antigen has yet to be identified. No base quality values were provided; no much bigger clone lies one nucleotide off. Other DNA sequences of this sample code for an identical CDR3.

The clonotype originates from a woman aged 40 to 50 who had recovered from COVID-19. The chain was built from TRBV7-9 and TRBJ1-1; TRBD1 lines up with 7 middle nucleotides. The specimen sequenced was peripheral blood. The sequence in DNA is TGTGCCAGCAGCCCCCCAGGGGGGCCAAACACTGAAGCTTTCTTT. The encoded protein is CASSPPGGPNTEAFF.